This TCR beta chain was sequenced for a study of T cells in Graves' hyperthyroidism and ophthalmopathy. The CDR3 regions of TCR beta were amplified from RNA transcripts. HTBI primers were the set used in a first-round RT-PCR of the TCR CDR3. One entry per CDR3 protein, called by TCRdb with MiXCR from the multiplex PCR reads. The sample has roughly 570,000 distinct CDR3 sequences, under 60% seen once. Diagnoses were established using clinical symptoms, serum thyroxine and TRAb, thyroid ultrasound and orbital computed tomography. The trim removed 1 base at V and 4 bases at J, leaving 6 bases unmatched. Germline V gene sequence: CDR1 SGHTS, CDR2 YDEGEE. This CDR3 has 15 residues. This clonotype appeared many times.

What was sequenced was peripheral blood or thyroid tissue (not recorded which). The sequence was collected from an adult woman with Graves' disease, either hyperthyroidism or ophthalmopathy (not recorded which). V and J are TRBV5-8 and TRBJ1-1, with 8 positions matching TRBD1. The CDR3 DNA reads as TGTGCCAGCAGCTTGCAGGGGGCAGAGGGCACTGAAGCTTTCTTT. Encoded protein: CASSLQGAEGTEAFF.